This T cell receptor beta chain appears in the sequencing data of a study of T cells in Graves' hyperthyroidism and ophthalmopathy (dated by TCRdb to the late 2010s). Study-wide context: Peripheral blood samples were taken at the time of initial diagnosis, prior to any treatment. After blood sampling, hyperthyroidism patients were treated with methimazole at a starting dose of 30 mg daily, and ophthalmopathy patients were treated with high-dose intravenous methylprednisolone. To identify distinguishing TCR V-J signatures, a discovery cohort of about 95 patients was used, comprising under 45 with Graves' ophthalmopathy and around 57 with stable Graves' hyperthyroidism. For training and testing, the 95 to 100 patients in the discovery cohort were randomly divided in a 7:3 ratio. Prospective prediction of ophthalmopathy was tested in an independent validation cohort consisting of 18 to 20 hyperthyroidism patients and over 15 patients who later progressed to ophthalmopathy. The paper describes TCR Vbeta CDR3 sequencing of roughly 130 peripheral blood samples, made up of about 41 ophthalmopathy patients, around 78 hyperthyroidism patients and 17 progressor patients. The study also compared thyroid tissue and blood T-cell repertoires from several Graves' hyperthyroidism patients.

There are many counts of this clonotype. No antigen is known for it. Within one base of it there is no much larger clone, and no base qualities were kept. Stable Graves' hyperthyroidism was defined as the absence of progression to ophthalmopathy over 18 months of follow-up. Hyperthyroidism patients were newly diagnosed, with disease duration under 2 months, and aged 18 to 65 years. Any patient with an uncontrolled infection, another autoimmune disease, pregnancy or lactation was excluded. Diagnoses were based on clinical symptoms, serum thyroxine and TRAb, thyroid ultrasound and orbital computed tomography. PBMCs were separated from 7.5 to 10 ml of fresh peripheral blood using Ficoll-Paque density gradient centrifugation. Total RNA was extracted with Trizol reagent, and quality was checked on an Agilent 2100 Bioanalyzer. The TCR beta CDR3 regions were amplified from the RNA transcripts. The first round of RT-PCR for the TCR CDR3 was performed with the HTBI primer set and the Qiagen OneStep RT-PCR kit. Libraries were constructed in a second round of multiplex PCR, after which size selection and purification were performed. Sequencing of the libraries was done on an Illumina HiSeq2000 using paired-end 100 bp reads. The authors' analysis ran thus. SOAPnuke was used to process the raw data, removing reads that contained adapters or uncalled bases, had a mean Phred below 15, or lacked an exact match to the constant primer or identifier. High-quality paired reads were merged with COPE v1.2.5, and unique nucleotide sequences were defined as clonotypes. MiTCR v1.1 was used to align clonotypes to the IMGT TRBV, TRBD and TRBJ reference segments. The analysis was restricted to V-J combinations with a frequency above 0.0001, which together covered roughly 99% of the repertoires. A TCS score was defined as the ratio between F50 (clonal expansion) and ExV (chaos), using BLOSUM62-based TCRdist between CDR3 peptides within each V-J. Welch's t-statistics and random forest reduced fewer than 550 V-J features to 10 to 15, which were used in a naive Bayes classifier (R e1071). In-frame beta chains were kept once TCRdb had trimmed the public reads at Q25 with fastp and called clones with MiXCR. Each CDR3 protein appears once, grouped with its most common genes and DNA. In this record, the V and J calls reflect TCRdb's handling and not the investigators' own analysis. The sample profile shows about 710,000 distinct CDR3 sequences; 15% to 20% of them were found once. The ten largest clonotypes hold about 8.4% of the sample.

The full study reports these points: Most expanded thyroid clonotypes (frequency above 0.001) were also found in blood, which suggests that blood repertoires may mirror thyroid immune responses. No statistical method was used to fix the sample size in advance, and group allocation was not hidden from the investigators. During validation, the model predicted progression to ophthalmopathy a median of around 6 months ahead of onset, with around 70% sensitivity and 72.22% specificity. A 13 V-J signature model separated ophthalmopathy from stable hyperthyroidism, with over 85% sensitivity and 81% to 82% specificity in cross-validation and 80%/75% in testing.

The germline V gene sets CDR1 to SGHRS and CDR2 to YFSETQ. V gives up 5 bases and J gives up 0 bases, and the segment between their germline ends measures 9 bases. Taken from cysteine to phenylalanine, the CDR3 has 14 residues. Only CDR3 DNA is held: 42 bases, read in frame from base 1. The chain couples TRBV5-1 to TRBJ2-1, with TRBD2 perhaps the D gene, on 6 matching bases. The sequence was obtained from a man aged 18 to 30 with Graves' hyperthyroidism. Sequencing input: blood. The nucleotides are TGCGCCAGCAGAGTTAGCGGCTCCTACAATGAGCAGTTCTTC. The encoded protein is CASRVSGSYNEQFF.